This T cell receptor (beta chain) stems from a study of spatial heterogeneity in lung cancer. Study outcomes and limitations: Counts of expanded alpha and beta TCRs within tumors tracked the tumor nonsynonymous mutation count.

Trimming removed 1 base at V and 2 bases at J, with 12 bases between. The CDR3 consists of 15 residues. The time point is: sample taken at primary tumor resection. By share, this clonotype counts as medium-sized. Its antigen is not identified. TCRdb called the 5' RACE reads again in MiXCR, with one record for every CDR3 protein. Here the sample spans roughly 18,000 distinct CDR3 sequences, 5% to 7% being singletons. Sample: lung tumor tissue, taken at surgery. The sequence derives from a female donor with early-stage non-small cell lung cancer. V is TRBV12-3 or TRBV12-4 and J is TRBJ2-7; tentatively, D is TRBD1 (6 bases). DNA of the CDR3: TGTGCCAGCAGTTTAGGCACAGGGTGGACCTACGAGCAGTACTTC. Protein product: CASSLGTGWTYEQYF.